The rows below give T cell receptor beta chains drawn from one sample of a study of T cell responses to AZD1222 COVID-19 vaccine. The table came from immunoSEQ multiplex PCR; TCRdb's copy has only in-frame clones and leaves some out. Of roughly 51,000 clones in the sample, 80% to 90% were seen once. Sample: peripheral blood, taken 28 days after the second AZD1222 dose. Receptors were obtained from an adult who received the AZD1222 COVID-19 vaccine. The CDR3 runs from the conserved cysteine through the conserved F or W. The order of the fields is clone size, V gene, J gene, D gene, CDR3 protein, CDR3 DNA. D genes are given only for firm matches. Clone size, where shown, is once, few, many, or a class for clones that have expanded.

clone size: many
V gene: TRBV11-3
J gene: TRBJ1-4
D gene: NA
CDR3 protein: CASSLWSPATNEKLFF
CDR3 DNA: TGTGCCAGCAGCTTGTGGTCTCCCGCAACTAATGAAAAACTGTTTTTT

clone size: NA
V gene: TRBV30
J gene: TRBJ2-1
D gene: NA
CDR3 protein: CAWSGALSFDNEQFF
CDR3 DNA: TGTGCCTGGAGTGGGGCACTGAGTTTCGACAATGAGCAGTTCTTC

clone size: NA
V gene: TRBV19
J gene: TRBJ2-4
D gene: TRBD1
CDR3 protein: CASSINPGQGNIQYF
CDR3 DNA: TGTGCCAGTAGTATAAACCCCGGACAGGGAAACATTCAGTACTTC

clone size: NA
V gene: TRBV30
J gene: TRBJ2-2
D gene: TRBD2
CDR3 protein: CAWTPTSGGTGELFF
CDR3 DNA: TGTGCCTGGACCCCGACTAGCGGGGGCACCGGGGAGCTGTTTTTT

clone size: NA
V gene: TRBV5-4
J gene: TRBJ2-5
D gene: NA
CDR3 protein: CASSPDPDSRQETQYF
CDR3 DNA: TGTGCCAGCAGCCCCGACCCTGACTCGAGACAAGAGACCCAGTACTTC

clone size: NA
V gene: TRBV6-5
J gene: TRBJ2-1
D gene: NA
CDR3 protein: CASSYLPGSVDEQFF
CDR3 DNA: TGTGCCAGCAGTTACTTGCCAGGATCCGTCGATGAGCAGTTCTTC

clone size: NA
V gene: TRBV5-1
J gene: TRBJ1-5
D gene: NA
CDR3 protein: CASSLGWGNSNQPQHF
CDR3 DNA: TGCGCCAGCAGCTTGGGGTGGGGAAATAGCAATCAGCCCCAGCATTTT

clone size: NA
V gene: TRBV28
J gene: TRBJ2-7
D gene: TRBD2
CDR3 protein: CASRTSGKTYEQYF
CDR3 DNA: TGTGCCAGCAGGACTAGCGGAAAAACCTACGAGCAGTACTTC

clone size: NA
V gene: TRBV29-1
J gene: TRBJ2-7
D gene: TRBD2
CDR3 protein: CSVGLAGVRGVAPYEQYF
CDR3 DNA: TGCAGCGTTGGGCTAGCGGGAGTAAGAGGGGTTGCTCCCTACGAGCAGTACTTC

clone size: once
V gene: TRBV3-1/TRBV3-2
J gene: TRBJ1-1
D gene: TRBD1
CDR3 protein: CASSLRTGTNTEAFF
CDR3 DNA: TGTGCCAGCAGCCTCCGGACAGGGACGAACACTGAAGCTTTCTTT

clone size: NA
V gene: TRBV25-1
J gene: TRBJ1-6
D gene: NA
CDR3 protein: CASRSNSPLHF
CDR3 DNA: TGTGCCAGCAGATCAAATTCACCCCTCCACTTT